This is a list of T cell receptor beta chains from one sample in a study of blood T cells in healthy people across ages. MiXCR, applied by TCRdb to the 5' RACE reads, yields one record per CDR3 protein. The sample lists some 1.7 million distinct CDR3 sequences, roughly 30% occurring once. The sequencing sample was made of blood. The origin of the receptors is a woman in her 30s in good health. Both conserved end residues are part of each CDR3. The D gene is left open where the match is weak. Size tells how often a clone was seen (once, few, many) or the class of an expanded clone, and some rows leave it out.

TRBD1 TRBJ1-2 NA TRBV20-1 TGCAGTGCTAAGGACAGGATGGGGGGCTACACCTTC CSAKDRMGGYTF
NA TRBJ2-1 many TRBV5-5 TGTGCCAGCAGCTTGAGGCTGGCCTACAATGAGCAGTTCTTC CASSLRLAYNEQFF
TRBD1 TRBJ1-2 NA TRBV6-4 TGTGCCAGCAGTGCTGCGGCAGGGGGTTCCTATGGCTACACCTTC CASSAAAGGSYGYTF
NA TRBJ2-5 few TRBV3-1 TGTGCCAGCAGCCAAGGGGAGGAGGACCAAGAGACCCAGTACTTC CASSQGEEDQETQYF
NA TRBJ1-2 few TRBV30 TGTGCCTGGAGTCAGGGACGGAGCTATGGCTACACCTTC CAWSQGRSYGYTF
NA TRBJ1-1 once TRBV10-3 TGTGCCACTCGGGGGGTTTTGAACACTGAAGCTTTCTTT CATRGVLNTEAFF
TRBD1 TRBJ1-5 NA TRBV12-3/TRBV12-4 TGTGCCAGCAGACCGGGACAGGGCAATCAGCCCCAGCATTTT CASRPGQGNQPQHF
TRBD2 TRBJ2-2 NA TRBV5-1 TGCGCCAGCAGCTTCCAGCGGGGGACCACCGGGGAGCTGTTTTTT CASSFQRGTTGELFF
NA TRBJ1-1 NA TRBV6-1 TGTGCCAGCAGAGCGGGACGGACCACTGAAGCTTTCTTT CASRAGRTTEAFF
NA TRBJ2-7 few TRBV7-2 TGTGCCAGCAGCTTATCGCATGACGAGCAGTACTTC CASSLSHDEQYF
TRBD1 TRBJ1-2 NA TRBV7-9 TGTGCCAGCAGCGGCCGACAGGGGCAATCTGGCTACACCTTC CASSGRQGQSGYTF
NA TRBJ2-7 NA TRBV7-2 TGTGCCAGCAGCTCCGTCGGCGGGGCCTCCTACGAGCAGTACTTC CASSSVGGASYEQYF
TRBD1 TRBJ2-1 NA TRBV20-1 TGCAGTGCTAGAGATCCGCAGGGGGCAGGCGATGAGCAGTTCTTC CSARDPQGAGDEQFF
NA TRBJ2-3 NA TRBV5-1 TGCGCCAGCAGCTTGCGTGGTAAATCTAGCACAGATACGCAGTATTTT CASSLRGKSSTDTQYF
NA TRBJ2-2 NA TRBV20-1 TGCAGTGCTAGAGGTCGCTCCTGGAACACCGGGGAGCTGTTTTTT CSARGRSWNTGELFF
NA TRBJ1-2 few TRBV5-1 TGCGCCAGCAGAAACCAGGGTGGCTATGGCTACACCTTC CASRNQGGYGYTF
TRBD2 TRBJ2-1 few TRBV6-5 TGTGCCAGCAGTTACTATACTAGCGGGAGATCGGGGTCCTACAATGAGCAGTTCTTC CASSYYTSGRSGSYNEQFF
TRBD1 TRBJ2-1 NA TRBV7-2 TGTACCAGCAGCTTAGAAACGGAACAGGGGTACAATGAGCAGTTCTTC CTSSLETEQGYNEQFF
TRBD2 TRBJ2-5 NA TRBV27 TGTGCCAGCAGGAGAGCGGGGGAAGAGACCCAGTACTTC CASRRAGEETQYF
NA TRBJ2-3 NA TRBV4-3 TGCGCCAGCAGCCAACGGGAGCGCACAGATACGCAGTGTTTT CASSQRERTDTQCF
NA TRBJ2-1 many TRBV12-3/TRBV12-4 TGTGCCAGCAGTCACGGGACGAATGATGAGCAGTTCTTC CASSHGTNDEQFF
TRBD1 TRBJ2-7 NA TRBV6-6 TGTGCCAGCAGTTACTCGAAGGGGGCTATGAACGAGCAGTACTTC CASSYSKGAMNEQYF
TRBD2 TRBJ2-3 few TRBV5-4 TGTGCCAGCAGCTTAGCATGGACTAGCCCCACAGATACGCAGTATTTT CASSLAWTSPTDTQYF